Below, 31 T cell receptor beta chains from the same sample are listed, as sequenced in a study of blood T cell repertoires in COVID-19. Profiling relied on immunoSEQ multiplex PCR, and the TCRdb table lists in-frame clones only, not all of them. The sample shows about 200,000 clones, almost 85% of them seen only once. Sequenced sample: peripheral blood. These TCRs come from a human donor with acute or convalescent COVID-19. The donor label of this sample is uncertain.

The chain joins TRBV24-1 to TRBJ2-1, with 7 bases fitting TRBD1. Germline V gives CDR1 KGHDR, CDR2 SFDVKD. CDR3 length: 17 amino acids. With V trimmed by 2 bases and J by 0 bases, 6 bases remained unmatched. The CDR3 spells CATSDSGQTSSYNEQFF. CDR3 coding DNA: TGTGCCACCAGTGATTCGGGACAGACGAGCTCCTACAATGAGCAGTTCTTC.

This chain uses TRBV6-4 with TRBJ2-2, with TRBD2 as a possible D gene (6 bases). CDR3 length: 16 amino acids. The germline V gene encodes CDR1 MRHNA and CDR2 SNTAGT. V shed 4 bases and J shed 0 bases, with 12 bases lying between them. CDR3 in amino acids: CASSGSGTSNTGELFF. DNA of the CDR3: TGTGCCAGCAGTGGCTCCGGGACTTCGAACACCGGGGAGCTGTTTTTT.

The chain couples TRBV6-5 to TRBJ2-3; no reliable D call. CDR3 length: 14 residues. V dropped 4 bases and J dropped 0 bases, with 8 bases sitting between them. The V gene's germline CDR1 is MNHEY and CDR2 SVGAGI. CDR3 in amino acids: CASSSGYSTDTQYF. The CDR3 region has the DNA TGTGCCAGCAGTTCCGGGTATAGCACAGATACGCAGTATTTT.

The CDR3 nucleotides are TGTGCCAGCAGCCACGACAGGCTAGGGGGTGAAAAACTGTTTTTT. It codes for CASSHDRLGGEKLFF. V gene TRBV3-1 (or the pseudogene TRBV3-2) combines with J gene TRBJ1-4, with D maybe TRBD1 (6 bases). The germline gives CDR1 LGHDT, CDR2 YNNKEL (reference sequence). CDR3 length equals 15 residues. V was trimmed by 3 bases and J by 7 bases, leaving 15 bases between them.

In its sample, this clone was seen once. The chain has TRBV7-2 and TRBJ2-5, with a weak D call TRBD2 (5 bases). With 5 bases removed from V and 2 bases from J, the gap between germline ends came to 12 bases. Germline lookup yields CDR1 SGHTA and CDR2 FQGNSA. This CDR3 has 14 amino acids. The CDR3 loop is CASSGGGSQETQYF. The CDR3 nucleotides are TGTGCCAGCAGCGGAGGAGGAAGTCAAGAGACCCAGTACTTC.

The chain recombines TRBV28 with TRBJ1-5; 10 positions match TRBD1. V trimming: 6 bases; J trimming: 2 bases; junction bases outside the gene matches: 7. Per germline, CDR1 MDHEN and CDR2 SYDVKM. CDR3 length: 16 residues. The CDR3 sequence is CASSLRDRGGNQPQHF. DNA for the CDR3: TGTGCCAGCAGCCTAAGGGACAGGGGAGGCAATCAGCCCCAGCATTTT.

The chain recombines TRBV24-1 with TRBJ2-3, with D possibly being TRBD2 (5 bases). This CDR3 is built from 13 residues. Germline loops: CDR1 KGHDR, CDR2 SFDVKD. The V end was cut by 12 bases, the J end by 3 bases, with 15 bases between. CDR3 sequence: CALGSPGTDTQYF. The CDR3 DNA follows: TGTGCCCTTGGGAGCCCGGGGACAGATACGCAGTATTTT.

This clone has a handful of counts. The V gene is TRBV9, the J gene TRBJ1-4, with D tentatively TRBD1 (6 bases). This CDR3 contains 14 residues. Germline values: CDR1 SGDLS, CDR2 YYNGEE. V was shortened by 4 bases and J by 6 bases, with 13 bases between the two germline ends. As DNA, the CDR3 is TGTGCCAGCAGCTCAGGGGATGGCGATGAAAAACTGTTTTTT. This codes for CASSSGDGDEKLFF.

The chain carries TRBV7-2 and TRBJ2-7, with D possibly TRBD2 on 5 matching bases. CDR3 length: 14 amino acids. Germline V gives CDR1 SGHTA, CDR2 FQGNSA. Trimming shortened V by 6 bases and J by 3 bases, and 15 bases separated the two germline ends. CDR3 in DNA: TGTGCCAGCAGTCCAGACCGGGGATTCTACGAGCAGTACTTC. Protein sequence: CASSPDRGFYEQYF. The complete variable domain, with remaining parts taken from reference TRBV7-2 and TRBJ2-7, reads GAGVSQSPSNKVTEKGKDVELRCDPISGHTALYWYRQSLGQGLEFLIYFQGNSAPDKSGLPSDRFSAERTGGSVSTLTIQRTQQEDSAVYLCASSPDRGFYEQYFGPGTRLTVT.

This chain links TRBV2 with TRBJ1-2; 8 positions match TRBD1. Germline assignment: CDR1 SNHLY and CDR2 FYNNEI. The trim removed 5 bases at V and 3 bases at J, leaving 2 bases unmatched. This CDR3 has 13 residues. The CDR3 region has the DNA TGTGCCAGCAGTCTCAGGGGGCACTATGGCTACACCTTC. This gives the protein CASSLRGHYGYTF.

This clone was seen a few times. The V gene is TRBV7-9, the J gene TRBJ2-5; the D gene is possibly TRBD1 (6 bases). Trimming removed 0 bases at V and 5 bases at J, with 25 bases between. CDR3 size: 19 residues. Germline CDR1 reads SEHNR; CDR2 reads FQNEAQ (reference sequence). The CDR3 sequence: CASSLASWSKGVGKETQYF. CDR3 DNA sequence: TGTGCCAGCAGCTTAGCGAGTTGGAGCAAGGGGGTGGGGAAGGAGACCCAGTACTTC. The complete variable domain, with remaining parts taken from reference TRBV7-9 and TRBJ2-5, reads DTGVSQNPRHKITKRGQNVTFRCDPISEHNRLYWYRQTLGQGPEFLTYFQNEAQLEKSRLLSDRFSAERPKGSFSTLEIQRTEQGDSAMYLCASSLASWSKGVGKETQYFGPGTRLLVL.

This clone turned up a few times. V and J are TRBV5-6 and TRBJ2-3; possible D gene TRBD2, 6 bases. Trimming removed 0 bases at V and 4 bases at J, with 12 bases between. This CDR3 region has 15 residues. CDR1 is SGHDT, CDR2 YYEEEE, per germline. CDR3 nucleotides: TGTGCCAGCAGCTTGGACGTTTCGGGAGCAGATACGCAGTATTTT. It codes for CASSLDVSGADTQYF.

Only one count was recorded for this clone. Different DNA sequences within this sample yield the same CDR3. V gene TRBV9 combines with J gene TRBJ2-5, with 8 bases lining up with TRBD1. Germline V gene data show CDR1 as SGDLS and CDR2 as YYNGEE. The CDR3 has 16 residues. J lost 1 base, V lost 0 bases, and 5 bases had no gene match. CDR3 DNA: TGTGCCAGCAGCGTAGCTCCCGGACAGGGCCAAGAGACCCAGTACTTC. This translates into CASSVAPGQGQETQYF.

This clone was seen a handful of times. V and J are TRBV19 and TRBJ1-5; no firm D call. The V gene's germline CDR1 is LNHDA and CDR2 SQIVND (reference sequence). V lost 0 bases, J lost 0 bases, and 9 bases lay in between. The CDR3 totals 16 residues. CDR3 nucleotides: TGTGCCAGTAGTATAGAGGCCCGGGGTAGCAATCAGCCCCAGCATTTT. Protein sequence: CASSIEARGSNQPQHF.

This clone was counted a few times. The chain's CDR3 is CATSEGGMGTQYF. Written as DNA, the CDR3 is TGTGCCACCAGTGAGGGGGGTATGGGGACCCAGTACTTC. J is TRBJ2-5 and V is TRBV24-1; a possible D gene is TRBD2 (6 bases). The germline V gene encodes CDR1 KGHDR and CDR2 SFDVKD. V lost 4 bases and J 7 bases, leaving 12 bases between the germline ends. CDR3 length equals 13 residues.

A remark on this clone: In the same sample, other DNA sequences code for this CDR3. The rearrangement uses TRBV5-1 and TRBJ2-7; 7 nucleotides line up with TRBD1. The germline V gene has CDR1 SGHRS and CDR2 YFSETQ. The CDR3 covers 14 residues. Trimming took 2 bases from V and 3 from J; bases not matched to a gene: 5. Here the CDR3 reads CASSLNRGDYEQYF. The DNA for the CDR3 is TGCGCCAGCAGCTTAAACAGGGGTGACTACGAGCAGTACTTC. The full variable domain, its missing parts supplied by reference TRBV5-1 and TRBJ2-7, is KAGVTQTPRYLIKTRGQQVTLSCSPISGHRSVSWYQQTPGQGLQFLFEYFSETQRNKGNFPGRFSGRQFSNSRSEMNVSTLELGDSALYLCASSLNRGDYEQYFGPGTRLTVT.

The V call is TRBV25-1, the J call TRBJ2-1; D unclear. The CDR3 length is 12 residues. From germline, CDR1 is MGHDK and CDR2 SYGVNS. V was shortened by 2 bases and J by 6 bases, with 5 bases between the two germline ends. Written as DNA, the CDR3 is TGTGCCAGCAGTGAAAGACTCAATGAGCAGTTCTTC. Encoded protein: CASSERLNEQFF.

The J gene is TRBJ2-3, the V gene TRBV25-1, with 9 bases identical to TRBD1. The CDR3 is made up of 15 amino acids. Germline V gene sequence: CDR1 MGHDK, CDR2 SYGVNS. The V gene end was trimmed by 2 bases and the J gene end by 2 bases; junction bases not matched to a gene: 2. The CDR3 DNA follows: TGTGCCAGCAGTGAAACAGGGGGCTTCACAGATACGCAGTATTTT. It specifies CASSETGGFTDTQYF. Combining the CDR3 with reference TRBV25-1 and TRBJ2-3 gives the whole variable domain EADIYQTPRYLVIGTGKKITLECSQTMGHDKMYWYQQDPGMELHLIHYSYGVNSTEKGDLSSESTVSRIRTEHFPLTLESARPSHTSQYLCASSETGGFTDTQYFGPGTRLTVL.

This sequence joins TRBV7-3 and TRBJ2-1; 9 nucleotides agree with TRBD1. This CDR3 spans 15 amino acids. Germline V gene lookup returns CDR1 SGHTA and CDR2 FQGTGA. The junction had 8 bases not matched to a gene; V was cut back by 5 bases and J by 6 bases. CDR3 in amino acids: CASSPGGQGGNEQFF. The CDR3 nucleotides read TGTGCCAGCAGCCCAGGGGGACAGGGCGGCAATGAGCAGTTCTTC.

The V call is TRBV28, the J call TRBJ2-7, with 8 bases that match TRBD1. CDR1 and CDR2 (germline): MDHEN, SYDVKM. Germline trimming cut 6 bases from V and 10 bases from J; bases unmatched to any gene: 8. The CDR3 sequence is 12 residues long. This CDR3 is CASSAGTGPQYF. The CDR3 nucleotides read TGTGCCAGCAGCGCGGGGACAGGACCTCAGTACTTC.

The DNA for the CDR3 is TGTGCCAGCAGAGGTCCGGGACAGGTGGCCTACGAGCAGTACTTC. Its protein is CASRGPGQVAYEQYF. The genes are TRBV2 and TRBJ2-7, with TRBD1 matching 8 bases. With V trimmed by 6 bases and J by 2 bases, 9 bases remained unmatched. There are 15 residues in the CDR3. The germline V gene encodes CDR1 SNHLY and CDR2 FYNNEI.

DNA for the CDR3: TGTGCCAGCAGTTTCCTAGCGGCGAACACCGGGGAGCTGTTTTTT. This translates into CASSFLAANTGELFF. This chain joins TRBV6-5 and TRBJ2-2; 7 bases are a match to TRBD2. Germline-derived CDR1 and CDR2 are MNHEY and SVGAGI. Losses at the gene ends were 4 bases for V and 0 bases for J; bases not matched to a gene: 2. This CDR3 is built from 15 residues.

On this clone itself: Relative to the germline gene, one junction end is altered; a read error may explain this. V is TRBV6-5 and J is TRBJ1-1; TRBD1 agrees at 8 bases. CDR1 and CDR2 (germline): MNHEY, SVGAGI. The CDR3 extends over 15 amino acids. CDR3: CASSDSLGQGTEAFF. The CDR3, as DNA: TGTGCCAGCAGTGACTCTTTAGGACAGGGCACTGAAGCTTTCTTT.

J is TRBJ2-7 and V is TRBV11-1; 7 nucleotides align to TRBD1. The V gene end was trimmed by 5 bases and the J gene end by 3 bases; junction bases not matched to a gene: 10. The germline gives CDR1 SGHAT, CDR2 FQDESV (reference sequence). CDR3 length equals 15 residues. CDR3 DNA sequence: TGTGCCAGCAGCAAACCGGGACAGAGATTCTACGAGCAGTACTTC. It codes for CASSKPGQRFYEQYF.

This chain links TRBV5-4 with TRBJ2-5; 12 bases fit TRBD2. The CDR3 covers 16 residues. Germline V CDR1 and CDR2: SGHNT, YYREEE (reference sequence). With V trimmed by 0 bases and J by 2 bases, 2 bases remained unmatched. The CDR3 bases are TGTGCCAGCAGCTTGGCAACTAGCGGGAGGCAAGAGACCCAGTACTTC. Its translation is CASSLATSGRQETQYF.

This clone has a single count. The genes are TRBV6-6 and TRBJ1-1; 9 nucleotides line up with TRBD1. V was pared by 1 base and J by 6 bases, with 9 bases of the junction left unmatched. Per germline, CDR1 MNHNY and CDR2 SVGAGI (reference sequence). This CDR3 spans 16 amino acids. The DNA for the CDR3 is TGTGCCAGCAGTTACTTGGGACAGGGTCTCCTATCTGAAGCTTTCTTT. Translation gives CASSYLGQGLLSEAFF.

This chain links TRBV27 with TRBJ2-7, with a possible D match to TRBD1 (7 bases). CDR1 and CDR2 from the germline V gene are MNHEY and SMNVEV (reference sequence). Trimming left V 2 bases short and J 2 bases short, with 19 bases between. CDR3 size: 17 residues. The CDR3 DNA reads TGTGCCAGCAGTTTAGATGGAGGGGGCGCAAAACCCTACGAGCAGTACTTC. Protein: CASSLDGGGAKPYEQYF.

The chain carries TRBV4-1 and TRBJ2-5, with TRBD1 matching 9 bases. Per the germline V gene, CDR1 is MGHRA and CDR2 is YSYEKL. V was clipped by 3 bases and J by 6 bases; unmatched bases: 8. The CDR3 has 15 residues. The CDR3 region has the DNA TGCGCCAGCAGCCATCCCACAGGGGGCGTAAAGACCCAGTACTTC. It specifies CASSHPTGGVKTQYF.

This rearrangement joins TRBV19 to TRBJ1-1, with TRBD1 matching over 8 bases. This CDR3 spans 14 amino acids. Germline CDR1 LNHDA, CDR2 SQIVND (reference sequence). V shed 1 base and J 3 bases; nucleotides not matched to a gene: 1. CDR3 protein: CASSIGQGYTEAFF. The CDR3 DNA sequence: TGTGCCAGTAGTATAGGACAGGGGTACACTGAAGCTTTCTTT.

CDR3 in amino acids: CASSSSGMGYEQYF. DNA of the CDR3: TGTGCCAGCAGTTCTAGCGGGATGGGGTACGAGCAGTACTTC. The chain employs TRBV6-5 and TRBJ2-7, with 9 bases identical to TRBD2. V lost 4 bases, J lost 4 bases, and 5 bases stayed unmatched. This CDR3 region has 14 residues. From germline, CDR1 is MNHEY and CDR2 SVGAGI.

The CDR3 loop reads CASSLDSGSGADEQFF. CDR3 nucleotide sequence: TGCGCCAGCAGCTTGGACAGCGGGAGTGGGGCCGATGAGCAGTTCTTC. The V call is TRBV5-1, the J call TRBJ2-1, with 8 bases matching TRBD2. V was clipped by 0 bases and J by 8 bases; unmatched bases: 10. The germline gives CDR1 SGHRS, CDR2 YFSETQ. CDR3 length: 16 residues.